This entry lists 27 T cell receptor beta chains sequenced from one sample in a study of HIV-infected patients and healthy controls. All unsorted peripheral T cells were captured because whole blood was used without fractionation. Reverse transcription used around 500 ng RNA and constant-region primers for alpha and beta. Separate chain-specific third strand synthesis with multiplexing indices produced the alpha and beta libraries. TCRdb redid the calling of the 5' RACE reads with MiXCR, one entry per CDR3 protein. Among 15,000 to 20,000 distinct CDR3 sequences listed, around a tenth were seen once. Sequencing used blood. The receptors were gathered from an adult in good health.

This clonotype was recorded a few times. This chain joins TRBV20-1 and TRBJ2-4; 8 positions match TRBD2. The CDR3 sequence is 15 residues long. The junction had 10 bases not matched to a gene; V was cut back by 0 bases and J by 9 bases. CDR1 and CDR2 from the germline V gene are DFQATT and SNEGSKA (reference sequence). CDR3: CSARDSDSGTSIQYF. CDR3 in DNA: TGCAGTGCTAGAGACTCCGATTCCGGGACTAGCATTCAGTACTTC.

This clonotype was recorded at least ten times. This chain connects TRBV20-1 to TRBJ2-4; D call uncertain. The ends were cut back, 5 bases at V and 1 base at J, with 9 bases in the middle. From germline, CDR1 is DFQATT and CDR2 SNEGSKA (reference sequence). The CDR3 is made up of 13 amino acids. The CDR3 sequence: CSASTRAKNIQYF. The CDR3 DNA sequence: TGCAGTGCTTCGACCCGGGCCAAAAACATTCAGTACTTC.

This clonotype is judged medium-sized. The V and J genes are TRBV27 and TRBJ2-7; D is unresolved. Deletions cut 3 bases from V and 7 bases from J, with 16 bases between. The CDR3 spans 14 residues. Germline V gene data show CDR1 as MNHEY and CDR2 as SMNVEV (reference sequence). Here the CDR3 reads CASSFTGQLGEQYF. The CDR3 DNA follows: TGTGCCAGCAGTTTCACGGGCCAACTGGGGGAGCAGTACTTC.

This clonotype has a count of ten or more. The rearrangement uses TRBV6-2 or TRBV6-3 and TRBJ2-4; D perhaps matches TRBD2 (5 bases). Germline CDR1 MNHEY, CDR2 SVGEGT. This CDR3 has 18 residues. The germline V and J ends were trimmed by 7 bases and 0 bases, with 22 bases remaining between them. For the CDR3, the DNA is TGTGCCAGCACCGACTCCACCTTCCAGCGGCTAGCCAAAAACATTCAGTACTTC. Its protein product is CASTDSTFQRLAKNIQYF.

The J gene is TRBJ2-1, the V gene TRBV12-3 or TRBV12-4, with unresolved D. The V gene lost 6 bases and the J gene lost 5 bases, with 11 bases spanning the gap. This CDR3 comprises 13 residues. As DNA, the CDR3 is TGTGCCAGCAGAAGAGACGAGAACAATGAGCAGTTCTTC. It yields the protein CASRRDENNEQFF.

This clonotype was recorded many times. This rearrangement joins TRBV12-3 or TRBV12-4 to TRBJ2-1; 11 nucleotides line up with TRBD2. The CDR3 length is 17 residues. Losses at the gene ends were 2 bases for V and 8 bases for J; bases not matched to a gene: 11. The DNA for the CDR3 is TGTGCCAGCAGTTTAACAGGACTAGCGGGCCCCGTCCATGAGCAGTTCTTC. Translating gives CASSLTGLAGPVHEQFF.

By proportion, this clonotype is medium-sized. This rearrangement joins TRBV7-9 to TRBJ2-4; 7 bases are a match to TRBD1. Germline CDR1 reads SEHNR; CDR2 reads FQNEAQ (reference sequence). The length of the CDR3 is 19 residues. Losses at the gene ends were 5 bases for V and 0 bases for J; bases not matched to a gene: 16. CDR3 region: CASSRWTGPGPIAKNIQYF. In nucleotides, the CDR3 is TGTGCCAGCAGCCGCTGGACAGGACCGGGACCTATAGCCAAAAACATTCAGTACTTC. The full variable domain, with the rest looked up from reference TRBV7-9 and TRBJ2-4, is DTGVSQNPRHKITKRGQNVTFRCDPISEHNRLYWYRQTLGQGPEFLTYFQNEAQLEKSRLLSDRFSAERPKGSFSTLEIQRTEQGDSAMYLCASSRWTGPGPIAKNIQYFGAGTRLSVL.

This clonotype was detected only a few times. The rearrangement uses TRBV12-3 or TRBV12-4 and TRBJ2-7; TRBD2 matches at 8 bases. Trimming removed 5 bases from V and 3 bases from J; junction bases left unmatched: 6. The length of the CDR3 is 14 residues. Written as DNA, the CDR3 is TGTGCCAGCAGTGTCGGACTAGCCCACTACGAGCAGTACTTC. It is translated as CASSVGLAHYEQYF.

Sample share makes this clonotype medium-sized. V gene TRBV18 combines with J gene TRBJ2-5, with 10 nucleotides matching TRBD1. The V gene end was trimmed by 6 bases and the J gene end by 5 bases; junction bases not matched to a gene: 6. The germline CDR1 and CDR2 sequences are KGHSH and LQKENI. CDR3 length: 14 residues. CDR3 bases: TGTGCCAGCTCTCCGACAGGGGGCTTTGAGACCCAGTACTTC. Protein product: CASSPTGGFETQYF.

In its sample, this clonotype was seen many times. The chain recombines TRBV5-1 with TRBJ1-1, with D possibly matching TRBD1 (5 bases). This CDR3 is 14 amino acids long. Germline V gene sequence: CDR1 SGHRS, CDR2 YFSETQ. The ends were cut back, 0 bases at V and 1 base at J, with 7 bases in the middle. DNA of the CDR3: TGCGCCAGCAGCTTGGTTACAGGGAACACTGAAGCTTTCTTT. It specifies CASSLVTGNTEAFF.

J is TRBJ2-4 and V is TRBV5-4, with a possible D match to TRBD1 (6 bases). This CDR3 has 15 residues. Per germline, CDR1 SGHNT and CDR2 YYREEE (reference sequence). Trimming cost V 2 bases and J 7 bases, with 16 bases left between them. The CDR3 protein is CASSLEQGRANIQYF. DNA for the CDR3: TGTGCCAGCAGCTTAGAACAGGGAAGAGCGAACATTCAGTACTTC.

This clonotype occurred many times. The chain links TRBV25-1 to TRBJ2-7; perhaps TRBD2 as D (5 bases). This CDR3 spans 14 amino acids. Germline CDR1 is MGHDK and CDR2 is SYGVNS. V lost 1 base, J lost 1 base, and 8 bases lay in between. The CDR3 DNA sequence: TGTGCCAGCAGTGAATCCGGGATTTCCTACGAGCAGTACTTC. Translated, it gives CASSESGISYEQYF.

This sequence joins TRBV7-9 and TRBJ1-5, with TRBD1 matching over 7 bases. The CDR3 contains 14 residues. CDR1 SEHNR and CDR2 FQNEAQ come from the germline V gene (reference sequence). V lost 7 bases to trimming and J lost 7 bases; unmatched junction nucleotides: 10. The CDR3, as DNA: TGTGCCAGCATGCCGGGGACAGCGAACCAGCCCCAGCATTTT. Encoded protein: CASMPGTANQPQHF.

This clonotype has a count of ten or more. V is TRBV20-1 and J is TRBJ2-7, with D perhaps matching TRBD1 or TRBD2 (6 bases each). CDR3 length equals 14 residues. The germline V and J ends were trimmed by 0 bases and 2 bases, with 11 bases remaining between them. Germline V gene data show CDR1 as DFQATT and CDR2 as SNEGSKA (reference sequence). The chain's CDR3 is CSAREGGDTYEQYF. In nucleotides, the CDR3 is TGCAGTGCTAGAGAGGGCGGGGACACCTACGAGCAGTACTTC.

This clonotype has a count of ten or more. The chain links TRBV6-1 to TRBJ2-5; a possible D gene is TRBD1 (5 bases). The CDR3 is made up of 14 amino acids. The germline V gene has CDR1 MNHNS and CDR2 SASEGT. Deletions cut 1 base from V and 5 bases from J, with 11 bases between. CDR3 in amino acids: CASSEGEGAETQYF. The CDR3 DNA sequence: TGTGCCAGCAGTGAAGGGGAAGGGGCCGAGACCCAGTACTTC.

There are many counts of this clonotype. The CDR3 protein is CASSTGPLSYEQYF. CDR3 nucleotide sequence: TGTGCCAGCAGCACGGGACCCCTCTCCTACGAGCAGTACTTC. The chain joins TRBV5-4 to TRBJ2-7; either TRBD1 or TRBD2 may fit D (5 bases each). Trimming cost V 4 bases and J 0 bases, with 11 bases left between them. CDR1 is SGHNT, CDR2 YYREEE, per germline (reference sequence). The CDR3 has 14 amino acids.

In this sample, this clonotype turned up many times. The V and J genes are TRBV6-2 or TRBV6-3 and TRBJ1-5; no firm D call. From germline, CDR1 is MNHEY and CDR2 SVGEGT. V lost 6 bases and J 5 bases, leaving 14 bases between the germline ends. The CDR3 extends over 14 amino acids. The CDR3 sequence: CASRGPFQYQPQHF. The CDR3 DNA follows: TGTGCCAGCAGAGGACCTTTCCAATATCAGCCCCAGCATTTT.

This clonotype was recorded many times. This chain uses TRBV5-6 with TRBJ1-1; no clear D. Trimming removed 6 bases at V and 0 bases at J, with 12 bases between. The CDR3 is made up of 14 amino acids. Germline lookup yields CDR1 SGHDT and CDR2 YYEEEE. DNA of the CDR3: TGTGCCAGCATCGAGGGCCCTCTGAACACTGAAGCTTTCTTT. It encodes CASIEGPLNTEAFF.

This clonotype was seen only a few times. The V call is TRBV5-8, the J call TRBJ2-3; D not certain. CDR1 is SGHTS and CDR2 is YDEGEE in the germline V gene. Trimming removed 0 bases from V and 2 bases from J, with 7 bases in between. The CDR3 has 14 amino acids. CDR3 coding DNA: TGTGCCAGCAGCTTGGGGCCTTACACAGATACGCAGTATTTT. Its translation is CASSLGPYTDTQYF.

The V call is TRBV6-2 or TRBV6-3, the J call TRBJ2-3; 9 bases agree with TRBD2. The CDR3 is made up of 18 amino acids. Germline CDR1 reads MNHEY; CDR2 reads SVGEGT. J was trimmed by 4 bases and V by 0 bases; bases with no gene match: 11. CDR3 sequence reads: CASSYSIDSGSTADTQYF. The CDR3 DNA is TGTGCCAGCAGTTACTCGATCGATAGCGGGAGTACGGCAGATACGCAGTATTTT.

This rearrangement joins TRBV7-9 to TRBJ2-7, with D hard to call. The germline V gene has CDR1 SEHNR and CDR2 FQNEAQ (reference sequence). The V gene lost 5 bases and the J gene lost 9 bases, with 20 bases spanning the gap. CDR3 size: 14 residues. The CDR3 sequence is CASSLTLAGEGQYF. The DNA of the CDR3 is TGTGCCAGCAGCCTGACCCTGGCTGGGGAAGGGCAGTACTTC.

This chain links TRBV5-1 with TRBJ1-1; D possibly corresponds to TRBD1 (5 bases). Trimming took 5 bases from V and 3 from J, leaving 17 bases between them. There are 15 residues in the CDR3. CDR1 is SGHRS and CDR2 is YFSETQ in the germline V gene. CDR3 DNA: TGCGCCAGCAGAGCGGGGGACGAGCCTGACACTGAAGCTTTCTTT. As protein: CASRAGDEPDTEAFF.

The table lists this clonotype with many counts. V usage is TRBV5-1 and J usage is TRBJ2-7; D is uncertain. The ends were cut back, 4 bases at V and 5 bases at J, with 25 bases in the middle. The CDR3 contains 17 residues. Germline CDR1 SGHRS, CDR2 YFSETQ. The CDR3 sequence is CASSAGVVGPLEDEQYF. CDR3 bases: TGCGCCAGCAGCGCAGGCGTCGTAGGACCACTGGAAGACGAGCAGTACTTC. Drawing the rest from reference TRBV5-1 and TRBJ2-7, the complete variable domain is KAGVTQTPRYLIKTRGQQVTLSCSPISGHRSVSWYQQTPGQGLQFLFEYFSETQRNKGNFPGRFSGRQFSNSRSEMNVSTLELGDSALYLCASSAGVVGPLEDEQYFGPGTRLTVT.

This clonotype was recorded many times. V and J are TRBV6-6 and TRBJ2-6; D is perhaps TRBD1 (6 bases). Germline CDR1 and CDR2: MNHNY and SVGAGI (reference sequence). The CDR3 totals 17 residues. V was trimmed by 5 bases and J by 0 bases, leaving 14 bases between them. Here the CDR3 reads CASSQGTASSGANVLTF. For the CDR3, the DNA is TGTGCCAGCAGTCAGGGGACGGCCAGCTCTGGGGCCAACGTCCTGACTTTC.

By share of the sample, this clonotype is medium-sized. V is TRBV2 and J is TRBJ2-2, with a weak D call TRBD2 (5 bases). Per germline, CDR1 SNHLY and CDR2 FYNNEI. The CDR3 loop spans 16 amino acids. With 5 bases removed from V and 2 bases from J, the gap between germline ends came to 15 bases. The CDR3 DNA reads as TGTGCCAGCAGTCCCCGGCGGGTCTTAAACACCGGGGAGCTGTTTTTT. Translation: CASSPRRVLNTGELFF.

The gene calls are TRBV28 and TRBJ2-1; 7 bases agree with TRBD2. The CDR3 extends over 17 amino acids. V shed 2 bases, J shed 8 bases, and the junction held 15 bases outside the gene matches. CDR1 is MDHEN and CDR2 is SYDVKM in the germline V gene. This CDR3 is CASSLTRLAPNTYEQFF. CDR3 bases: TGTGCCAGCAGTTTAACTAGACTAGCCCCCAACACCTATGAGCAGTTCTTC.

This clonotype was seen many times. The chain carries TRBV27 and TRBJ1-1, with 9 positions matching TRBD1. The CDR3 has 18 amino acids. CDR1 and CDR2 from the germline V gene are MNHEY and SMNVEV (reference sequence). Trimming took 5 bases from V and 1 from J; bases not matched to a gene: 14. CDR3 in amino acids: CASSPYPRDRETNTEAFF. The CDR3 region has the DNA TGTGCCAGCAGTCCTTACCCCAGGGACAGGGAGACGAACACTGAAGCTTTCTTT.